This T cell receptor beta chain is from a study of response to subunit inactivated influenza vaccine. The CDR3 is 18 residues long. Trimming took 0 bases from V and 10 from J; bases not matched to a gene: 13. The germline V gene has CDR1 PRHDT and CDR2 FYEKMQ (reference sequence). From the RT-PCR reads, TCRdb called clonotypes with MiXCR, one entry per CDR3 protein. This repertoire shows 500,000 to 600,000 distinct CDR3 sequences, roughly 12% found once; its top ten account for approximately 10%. The TCR originated in a man aged 45-65 years who received an inactivated influenza vaccine. Here the sequenced sample was PBMCs from blood, taken on the day of vaccination. This chain connects TRBV13 to TRBJ2-1, with 12 bases that match TRBD2. The CDR3, as DNA: TGTGCCAGCAGCTTAGGCGTCTTCGGGACTAGCGGGTTTTTCGAGCAGTTCTTC. This translates into CASSLGVFGTSGFFEQFF.